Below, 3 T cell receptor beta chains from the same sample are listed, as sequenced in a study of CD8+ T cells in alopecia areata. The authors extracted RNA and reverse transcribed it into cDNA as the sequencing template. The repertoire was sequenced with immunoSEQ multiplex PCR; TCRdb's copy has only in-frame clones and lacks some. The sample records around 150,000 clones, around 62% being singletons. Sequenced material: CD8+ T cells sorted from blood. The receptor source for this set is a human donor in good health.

Here the CDR3 DNA reads TGTGCCAGCAGCTTAGAGGCCGGGCAACACAATGAGCAGTTCTTC. Translating gives CASSLEAGQHNEQFF. This rearrangement joins TRBV7-8 to TRBJ2-1; D call uncertain. The CDR3 is 15 amino acids. The V end lost 1 base, the J end lost 5 bases, and 12 bases lay between the germline ends. Germline V lookup: CDR1 SGHVS, CDR2 FQNEAQ. Drawing the rest from reference TRBV7-8 and TRBJ2-1, the complete variable domain is GAGVSQSPRYKVAKRGQDVALRCDPISGHVSLFWYQQALGQGPEFLTYFQNEAQLDKSGLPSDRFFAERPEGSVSTLKIQRTQQEDSAVYLCASSLEAGQHNEQFFGPGTRLTVL.

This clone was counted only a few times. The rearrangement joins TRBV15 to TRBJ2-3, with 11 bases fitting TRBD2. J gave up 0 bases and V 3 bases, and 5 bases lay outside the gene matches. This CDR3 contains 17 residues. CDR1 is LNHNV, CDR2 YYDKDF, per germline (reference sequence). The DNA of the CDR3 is TGTGCCACCAGCAGTAGCGGGAGGGCCGGGAGCACAGATACGCAGTATTTT. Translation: CATSSSGRAGSTDTQYF. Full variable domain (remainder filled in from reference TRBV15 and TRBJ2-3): DAMVIQNPRYQVTQFGKPVTLSCSQTLNHNVMYWYQQKSSQAPKLLFHYYDKDFNNEADTPDNFQSRRPNTSFCFLDIRSPGLGDTAMYLCATSSSGRAGSTDTQYFGPGTRLTVL.

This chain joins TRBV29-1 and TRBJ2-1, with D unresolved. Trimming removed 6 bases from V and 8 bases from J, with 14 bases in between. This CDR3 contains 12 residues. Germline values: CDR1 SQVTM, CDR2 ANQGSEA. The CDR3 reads CSVHTDGDEQFF. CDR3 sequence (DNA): TGCAGCGTGCACACAGATGGGGATGAGCAGTTCTTC.